This section outlines one T cell receptor beta chain sequence together with its context. Its antigen remains unidentified. Measured with immunoSEQ multiplex PCR; TCRdb has only the in-frame clones, and not every one. This sample yields about 66,000 clones, of which approximately 86% are seen a single time; about 3% belongs to the top ten. CDR3 size: 15 residues. Germline CDR1 and CDR2: MDHEN and SYDVKM. Time point reported: baseline, week 1 (first vaccination visit). Treatment in this sample: pre-vaccination baseline after standard-of-care therapy. New astrocytomas of WHO grade 3 or 4 that were IDH1-mutant and ATRX-lost were found in the donors. The entry originates in a study of a mutant IDH1 vaccine in newly diagnosed glioma. Study details: The sex distribution of treated patients was 62.5% male and about 38% female, with a mean age of 40.4 years. Study-wide results and caveats: Vaccine-induced immune responses occurred in over 80% of patients.

Here the sequenced sample was PBMCs, taken from a glioma patient treated with radiotherapy, temozolomide or both. The rearrangement joins TRBV28 to TRBJ2-5; 8 bases are shared with TRBD1. The end of the DNA fits TRBJ2-7 better, so the J call may be wrong. The TCR comes from a man under 40 with glioma. CDR3 residues: CASSARGTGSYEQYF. The CDR3 bases are TGTGCCAGCAGTGCCCGTGGGACAGGCTCCTACGAGCAGTACTTC.